The T cell receptor (beta chain) under discussion was sequenced for a study of radiation and T cells in renal cell carcinoma. Study-wide background: Nephrectomy followed 15 Gy stereotactic body radiation by 4 weeks. Overall study results and limits: In blood, top tumor clones expanded by 2 weeks, shrinking by 4.

Profiling relied on immunoSEQ multiplex PCR, and the TCRdb table lists in-frame clones only, not all of them. Of roughly 130,000 clones in the sample, roughly 77% are singletons; the top ten hold 1.9%. Time point denoted: blood 2 weeks post-SBRT. Treatment defined: 15 Gy SBRT to primary tumor, nephrectomy 4 weeks later. To note about this clone: Its target is unknown.

This clonotype was obtained from a woman aged 55 to 70 with renal cell carcinoma. The sample in question was blood, obtained from a patient whose treatment included radiotherapy and nephrectomy.

The CDR3, as DNA: TGTGCCAGCAGTGAATATCGGGACAGATCTATGACAGGCTACACCTTC. It yields the protein CASSEYRDRSMTGYTF. The chain recombines TRBV25-1 with TRBJ1-2; 7 nucleotides agree with TRBD1. This CDR3 region has 16 residues. V shed 0 bases and J 8 bases; nucleotides not matched to a gene: 12. CDR1 MGHDK and CDR2 SYGVNS come from the germline V gene.